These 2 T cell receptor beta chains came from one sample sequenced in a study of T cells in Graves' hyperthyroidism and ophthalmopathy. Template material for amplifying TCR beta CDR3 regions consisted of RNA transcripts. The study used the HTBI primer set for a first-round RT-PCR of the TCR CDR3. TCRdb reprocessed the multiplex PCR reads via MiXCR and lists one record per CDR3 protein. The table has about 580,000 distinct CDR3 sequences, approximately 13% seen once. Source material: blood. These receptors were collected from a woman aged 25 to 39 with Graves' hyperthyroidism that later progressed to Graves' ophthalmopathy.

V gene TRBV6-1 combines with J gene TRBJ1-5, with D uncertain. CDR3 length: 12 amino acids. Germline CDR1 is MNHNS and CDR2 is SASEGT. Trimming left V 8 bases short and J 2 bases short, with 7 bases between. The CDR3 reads CASAMGNQPQHF. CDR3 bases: TGTGCCAGCGCAATGGGCAATCAGCCCCAGCATTTT.

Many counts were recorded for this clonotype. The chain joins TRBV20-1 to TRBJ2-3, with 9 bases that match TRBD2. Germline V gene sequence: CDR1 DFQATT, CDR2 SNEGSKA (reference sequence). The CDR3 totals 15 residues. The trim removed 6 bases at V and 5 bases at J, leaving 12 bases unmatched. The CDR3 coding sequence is TGCAGTGCCACGATAGCGGGAGAGCCGATAGATACGCAGTATTTT. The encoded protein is CSATIAGEPIDTQYF.